Below are 15 T cell receptor beta chains sequenced from a single sample in a study of early T cells in non-severe SARS-CoV-2 infection. TCRdb passed the 5' RACE reads through MiXCR, listing each CDR3 protein once. The sample yields tens of thousands of distinct CDR3 sequences, 7% to 10% seen once. Sequenced input: whole blood. The receptors originated from an adult who was a healthcare worker with PCR-confirmed SARS-CoV-2 infection or an uninfected control (not recorded which).

This clonotype has ten or more counts. V usage is TRBV29-1 and J usage is TRBJ1-3; D gene unclear. CDR3 size: 14 residues. The germline gives CDR1 SQVTM, CDR2 ANQGSEA. Trimming removed 4 bases from V and 0 bases from J, with 10 bases in between. CDR3 loop: CSVAAAGSGNTIYF. CDR3 nucleotide sequence: TGCAGCGTTGCTGCCGCGGGCTCTGGAAACACCATATATTTT.

With respect to this clonotype: A much larger clone differs from this one at a single base, so this may be a read error. As DNA, the CDR3 is TGCCCCAGCAGCTTGTTGCAGGGGGCATCCGGGGAGCTGTTTTTT. Protein sequence: CPSSLLQGASGELFF. J is TRBJ2-2 and V is TRBV5-1, with 8 bases that match TRBD1. Germline V gene data show CDR1 as SGHRS and CDR2 as YFSETQ. The CDR3 sequence is 15 residues long.

This clonotype was recorded at least ten times. The gene calls are TRBV12-3 or TRBV12-4 and TRBJ1-1; D possibly corresponds to TRBD1 (5 bases). The CDR3 totals 17 residues. Trimming pared 4 bases from V and 0 bases from J, leaving 18 bases between. The CDR3 nucleotides are TGTGCCAGCAGTTCCCTGGCCCCTAAGGGGCTGAACACTGAAGCTTTCTTT. Translated: CASSSLAPKGLNTEAFF.

At least ten counts were recorded for this clonotype. The rearrangement uses TRBV27 and TRBJ1-6, with 7 bases identical to TRBD1. CDR1 and CDR2 (germline): MNHEY, SMNVEV (reference sequence). This CDR3 is 13 amino acids long. V shed 10 bases and J 10 bases; nucleotides not matched to a gene: 10. The CDR3 DNA follows: TGTGCCACTGTTACAGGGGAGGACTCACCCCTCCACTTT. As protein: CATVTGEDSPLHF.

The sample holds many counts of this clonotype. V and J are TRBV6-1 and TRBJ1-2; a possible D gene is TRBD1 (5 bases). Trimming took 5 bases from V and 8 from J, leaving 21 bases between them. The CDR3 sequence is 15 residues long. CDR1 MNHNS and CDR2 SASEGT come from the germline V gene. In DNA, the CDR3 is TGTGCCAGCAGTTCTTTTGGGGCCAGGGAAGACGGCTACACCTTC. Its protein product is CASSSFGAREDGYTF.

There are many counts of this clonotype. The chain joins TRBV5-4 to TRBJ1-6, with D possibly matching TRBD1 (5 bases). The V and J ends lost 0 bases and 7 bases respectively, with 11 bases between them. The length of the CDR3 is 15 residues. Germline V gives CDR1 SGHNT, CDR2 YYREEE (reference sequence). The CDR3 loop is CASSLEDNSNSPLHF. The CDR3 bases are TGTGCCAGCAGCTTGGAGGACAACTCGAATTCACCCCTCCACTTT. Full variable domain (missing parts from reference TRBV5-4 and TRBJ1-6): ETGVTQSPTHLIKTRGQQVTLRCSSQSGHNTVSWYQQALGQGPQFIFQYYREEENGRGNFPPRFSGLQFPNYSSELNVNALELDDSALYLCASSLEDNSNSPLHFGNGTRLTVT.

There are many counts of this clonotype. The V gene is TRBV6-5, the J gene TRBJ2-1; TRBD1 aligns across 10 bases. This CDR3 spans 12 amino acids. Germline-derived CDR1 and CDR2 are MNHEY and SVGAGI. The J segment lost 14 bases and the V segment lost 6 bases, leaving 7 bases of the junction unmatched. In nucleotides, the CDR3 is TGTGCCAGCAGGATGACAGGGGGCGAAAAGTTCTTC. Protein sequence: CASRMTGGEKFF.

The chain employs TRBV5-1 and TRBJ2-3; TRBD1 or TRBD2 may be the D gene (5 bases each). This CDR3 is 16 amino acids long. Germline CDR1 reads SGHRS; CDR2 reads YFSETQ. V lost 1 base and J 2 bases, leaving 14 bases between the germline ends. The CDR3 DNA reads as TGCGCCAGCAGCTTGCTGGGACCACAAACCACAGATACGCAGTATTTT. It translates to CASSLLGPQTTDTQYF. Using reference TRBV5-1 and TRBJ2-3 for the parts outside the CDR3, the full variable domain is KAGVTQTPRYLIKTRGQQVTLSCSPISGHRSVSWYQQTPGQGLQFLFEYFSETQRNKGNFPGRFSGRQFSNSRSEMNVSTLELGDSALYLCASSLLGPQTTDTQYFGPGTRLTVL.

This clonotype has ten or more counts. This chain joins TRBV7-8 and TRBJ2-7, with unresolved D. Germline CDR1 SGHVS, CDR2 FQNEAQ. This CDR3 has 16 residues. V was pared by 3 bases and J by 6 bases, with 21 bases between. As DNA, the CDR3 is TGTGCCAGCAGCTTGATAGGCAGACAAGCCCCCTCCGAGCAGTACTTC. It translates to CASSLIGRQAPSEQYF.

This clonotype was seen many times. V is TRBV27 and J is TRBJ1-2; a possible D gene is TRBD1 (5 bases). Germline values: CDR1 MNHEY, CDR2 SMNVEV (reference sequence). Trimming cost V 5 bases and J 6 bases, with 19 bases left between them. CDR3 length: 15 amino acids. CDR3 sequence reads: CASSLMRGSAHGYTF. The CDR3 DNA reads as TGTGCCAGCAGTCTCATGAGGGGCTCGGCGCATGGCTACACCTTC.

This rearrangement joins TRBV29-1 to TRBJ1-2, with TRBD1 identical over 7 bases. There are 13 residues in the CDR3. V lost 3 bases and J lost 8; bases outside the gene matches: 9. Germline V gene sequence: CDR1 SQVTM, CDR2 ANQGSEA. In DNA form, the CDR3 reads TGCAGCGTTGATTTCGAGGGGGCTGGAGGCTACACCTTC. This codes for CSVDFEGAGGYTF.

Only a few counts were recorded for this clonotype. The rearrangement joins TRBV12-3 or TRBV12-4 to TRBJ1-5; D gene ambiguous. Trimming pared 3 bases from V and 2 bases from J, leaving 11 bases between. CDR3 length: 15 amino acids. The CDR3 here is CASSFTGYGNQPQHF. The CDR3, as DNA: TGTGCCAGCAGTTTCACCGGTTATGGCAATCAGCCCCAGCATTTT.

The table lists this clonotype with many counts. The gene calls are TRBV7-2 and TRBJ2-3, with D unclear. Germline CDR1 is SGHTA and CDR2 is FQGNSA. Deletions cut 4 bases from V and 6 bases from J, with 11 bases between. The CDR3 is made up of 13 amino acids. DNA of the CDR3: TGTGCCAGCAGCTCGAGGACCCGTGATACGCAGTATTTT. Its protein product is CASSSRTRDTQYF.

This clonotype was seen at least ten times. The J gene is TRBJ1-3, the V gene TRBV6-5; D uncertain. V was clipped by 5 bases and J by 4 bases, with 15 bases between them. The germline CDR1 and CDR2 sequences are MNHEY and SVGAGI. The CDR3 consists of 15 residues. CDR3: CASSEQLSIGNTIYF. The CDR3 bases are TGTGCCAGCAGTGAACAGCTGAGTATAGGAAACACCATATATTTT.

In this sample, this clonotype turned up many times. The chain employs TRBV11-2 and TRBJ2-3; possibly TRBD1 for D (5 bases). V lost 7 bases, J lost 1 base, and 12 bases lay in between. CDR1 is SGHAT and CDR2 is FQNNGV in the germline V gene. CDR3 size: 14 residues. The CDR3: CASNPQGGTDTQYF. DNA of the CDR3: TGTGCCAGCAACCCCCAGGGTGGCACAGATACGCAGTATTTT.